The 15 T cell receptor beta chains listed next were all sequenced from one sample in a study of cytomegalovirus exposure and HLA in healthy donors. Only in-frame clones appear in the TCRdb table, and some are missing; sequencing was by immunoSEQ multiplex PCR. The profile shows approximately 120,000 clones, roughly 89% of them singletons. Input material: PBMCs. The receptors originated from a young woman in good health and CMV-seronegative.

This sequence joins TRBV2 and TRBJ1-2; maybe TRBD1 (6 bases). CDR1 SNHLY and CDR2 FYNNEI come from the germline V gene. V was clipped by 6 bases and J by 2 bases, with 10 bases between them. This CDR3 region has 13 residues. Here the CDR3 DNA reads TGTGCCAGCAGATGGACAGAGAACTATGGCTACACCTTC. Translating it yields CASRWTENYGYTF.

The chain carries TRBV7-9 and TRBJ1-1; D perhaps matches TRBD1 (5 bases). This CDR3 has 12 amino acids. V shed 5 bases and J shed 4 bases, with 8 bases lying between them. From germline, CDR1 is SEHNR and CDR2 FQNEAQ (reference sequence). CDR3 amino acids: CASSNGGTEAFF. CDR3 DNA sequence: TGTGCCAGCAGCAACGGGGGCACTGAAGCTTTCTTT.

The rearrangement links TRBV7-6 to TRBJ2-7; 8 nucleotides line up with TRBD2. V lost 3 bases to trimming and J lost 4 bases; unmatched junction nucleotides: 8. Germline V gene lookup returns CDR1 SGHVS and CDR2 FNYEAQ. The CDR3 is 15 residues long. This CDR3 reads CASSFDYGRGYEQYF. CDR3 DNA: TGTGCCAGCAGCTTCGATTACGGGAGGGGTTACGAGCAGTACTTC.

This clone occurred a few times. J is TRBJ1-3 and V is TRBV27; D gene ambiguous. Germline V gene sequence: CDR1 MNHEY, CDR2 SMNVEV (reference sequence). The CDR3 has 15 amino acids. V lost 3 bases, J lost 0 bases, and 9 bases lay in between. The chain's CDR3 is CASSLGTNSGNTIYF. CDR3 bases: TGTGCCAGCAGTTTGGGCACCAACTCTGGAAACACCATATATTTT.

This clone occurred many times. J is TRBJ1-2 and V is TRBV6-1; D unresolved. Trimming took off 10 bases at V and 4 bases at J, with 13 bases between the two ends. There are 12 residues in the CDR3. CDR1 and CDR2 from the germline V gene are MNHNS and SASEGT. CDR3 residues: CANTRLTYGYTF. CDR3 DNA: TGTGCCAACACCCGACTAACCTATGGCTACACCTTC.

This clone came up a few times. The chain links TRBV6-5 to TRBJ1-5, with D possibly TRBD1 on 5 matching bases. The germline V gene encodes CDR1 MNHEY and CDR2 SVGAGI. V lost 6 bases, J lost 4 bases, and 10 bases lay in between. The CDR3 covers 13 residues. CDR3 amino acids: CASRETVNQPQHF. CDR3 nucleotides: TGTGCCAGCAGGGAGACAGTTAATCAGCCCCAGCATTTT.

The chain combines TRBV30 with TRBJ1-3, with D perhaps matching TRBD1 (6 bases). The V gene lost 2 bases and the J gene lost 2 bases, with 19 bases spanning the gap. Germline V lookup: CDR1 GTSNPN, CDR2 SVGIG (reference sequence). This CDR3 has 17 amino acids. For the CDR3, the DNA is TGTGCCTGGAGTCGCCTACTTACCAGACAGGCTGGAAACACCATATATTTT. Protein sequence: CAWSRLLTRQAGNTIYF.

This chain connects TRBV10-1 to TRBJ2-3, with 10 positions matching TRBD1. The CDR3 sequence is 16 residues long. CDR1 is WNHNN and CDR2 is SYGVQD in the germline V gene (reference sequence). V was clipped by 6 bases and J by 6 bases; unmatched bases: 12. CDR3 nucleotides: TGCGCCAGCAGGGAAACCCGGGACAGGGGTTGGGATACGCAGTATTTT. Translation: CASRETRDRGWDTQYF.

The chain carries TRBV7-6 and TRBJ2-1, with 9 bases matching TRBD1. Trimming took 6 bases from V and 9 from J; bases not matched to a gene: 12. Germline CDR1 reads SGHVS; CDR2 reads FNYEAQ. This CDR3 contains 15 residues. CDR3 protein: CASSPEPTGGGEQFF. Written as DNA, the CDR3 is TGTGCCAGCAGTCCCGAACCCACAGGGGGCGGTGAGCAGTTCTTC. Filled out from reference TRBV7-6 and TRBJ2-1, the complete variable domain reads GAGVSQSPRYKVTKRGQDVALRCDPISGHVSLYWYRQALGQGPEFLTYFNYEAQQDKSGLPNDRFSAERPEGSISTLTIQRTEQRDSAMYRCASSPEPTGGGEQFFGPGTRLTVL.

The V gene is TRBV7-8, the J gene TRBJ1-2; D not certain. There are 15 residues in the CDR3. With 5 bases removed from V and 2 bases from J, the gap between germline ends came to 15 bases. Germline lookup yields CDR1 SGHVS and CDR2 FQNEAQ. The CDR3 loop reads CASSPSWAANYGYTF. Written as DNA, the CDR3 is TGTGCCAGCAGCCCTTCGTGGGCTGCCAACTATGGCTACACCTTC. The whole variable domain, remainder taken from reference TRBV7-8 and TRBJ1-2, is GAGVSQSPRYKVAKRGQDVALRCDPISGHVSLFWYQQALGQGPEFLTYFQNEAQLDKSGLPSDRFFAERPEGSVSTLKIQRTQQEDSAVYLCASSPSWAANYGYTFGSGTRLTVV.

The chain employs TRBV30 and TRBJ2-7; D is possibly TRBD2 (7 bases). The CDR3 length is 14 residues. Per germline, CDR1 GTSNPN and CDR2 SVGIG (reference sequence). V lost 2 bases and J lost 1, with 12 bases in between. The CDR3, as DNA: TGTGCCTGGAGTCGGGGGGCTCTTTCCTACGAGCAGTACGTC. This encodes CAWSRGALSYEQYV.

The chain carries TRBV6-5 and TRBJ2-7; perhaps TRBD1 as D (6 bases). Deletions cut 6 bases from V and 6 bases from J, with 21 bases between. The CDR3 totals 15 residues. The germline V gene has CDR1 MNHEY and CDR2 SVGAGI. The CDR3 bases are TGTGCCAGCAGCGCCGGGCCCCAGGGGATTGGCGAGCAGTACTTC. Translating gives CASSAGPQGIGEQYF.

The chain carries TRBV29-1 and TRBJ1-5; 9 bases align to TRBD1. This CDR3 region has 13 residues. The J segment lost 5 bases and the V segment lost 4 bases, leaving 3 bases of the junction unmatched. Per germline, CDR1 SQVTM and CDR2 ANQGSEA. CDR3 bases: TGCAGCGTTGGGACAGGGGCCGATCAGCCCCAGCATTTT. Protein: CSVGTGADQPQHF.

This clone was found a few times. The chain has TRBV28 and TRBJ2-1, with 11 bases matching TRBD2. The CDR3 has 15 residues. Germline-derived CDR1 and CDR2 are MDHEN and SYDVKM. V trimming: 3 bases; J trimming: 7 bases; junction bases outside the gene matches: 5. CDR3 sequence (DNA): TGTGCCAGCAGTTTGACTAGCGGGATTCGGAATGAGCAGTTCTTC. Translation: CASSLTSGIRNEQFF.

This rearrangement joins TRBV4-1 to TRBJ1-5, with 11 nucleotides matching TRBD1. Germline V CDR1 and CDR2: MGHRA, YSYEKL. CDR3 length: 17 amino acids. V was clipped by 0 bases and J by 3 bases; unmatched bases: 4. The CDR3 DNA sequence: TGCGCCAGCAGCCAAGATCGGGGACAGGGGGTCAATCAGCCCCAGCATTTT. Translating it yields CASSQDRGQGVNQPQHF.